Listed below are T cell receptor beta chains from one sample, sequenced in a study of cytomegalovirus exposure and HLA in healthy donors. Assay: immunoSEQ multiplex PCR; the TCRdb copy retains only in-frame clones and omits some. Its table lists fewer than 200,000 clones. Material for sequencing was PBMCs. These receptors came from a man aged 30 to 45 in good health and CMV-seronegative. Both conserved end residues are part of each CDR3. Fields, in order: J gene, D gene, V gene, CDR3 protein, CDR3 DNA. The D gene is left open where the match is weak.

J gene: TRBJ2-2; D gene: TRBD1; V gene: TRBV30; CDR3 protein: CAWSVRDRETGELFF; CDR3 DNA: TGTGCCTGGAGTGTACGTGACAGGGAAACCGGGGAGCTGTTTTTT
J gene: TRBJ2-7; D gene: .; V gene: TRBV4-1; CDR3 protein: CASSPLADTYEQYF; CDR3 DNA: TGCGCCAGCAGCCCCTTGGCGGACACCTACGAGCAGTACTTC
J gene: TRBJ1-2; D gene: .; V gene: TRBV6-5; CDR3 protein: CASSYSIRTVYGYTF; CDR3 DNA: TGTGCCAGCAGTTACTCAATCCGGACAGTCTATGGCTACACCTTC
J gene: TRBJ1-1; D gene: TRBD1; V gene: TRBV11-2; CDR3 protein: CASSLGTGGVTEAFF; CDR3 DNA: TGTGCCAGCAGCCTGGGGACAGGGGGTGTCACTGAAGCTTTCTTT
J gene: TRBJ1-2; D gene: TRBD1; V gene: TRBV4-3; CDR3 protein: CASSQGQGAYGYTF; CDR3 DNA: TGCGCCAGCAGCCAGGGACAGGGGGCCTATGGCTACACCTTC
J gene: TRBJ1-1; D gene: .; V gene: TRBV11-3; CDR3 protein: CASSSHSWRGDTEAFF; CDR3 DNA: TGTGCCAGCAGTTCCCATAGTTGGCGGGGAGACACTGAAGCTTTCTTT
J gene: TRBJ1-2; D gene: TRBD1; V gene: TRBV2; CDR3 protein: CASSTGTGYYGYTF; CDR3 DNA: TGTGCCAGCAGTACCGGGACAGGGTACTATGGCTACACCTTC
J gene: TRBJ1-6; D gene: .; V gene: TRBV30; CDR3 protein: CASESGGNSPLHF; CDR3 DNA: TGTGCCTCGGAGAGCGGCGGTAATTCACCCCTCCACTTT
J gene: TRBJ2-1; D gene: .; V gene: TRBV5-1; CDR3 protein: CASSLGQGSFNEQFF; CDR3 DNA: TGCGCCAGCAGCTTGGGCCAGGGAAGTTTCAATGAGCAGTTCTTC
J gene: TRBJ2-2; D gene: .; V gene: TRBV28; CDR3 protein: CASSFPPDTTGELFF; CDR3 DNA: TGTGCCAGCAGTTTCCCACCGGACACCACCGGGGAGCTGTTTTTT
J gene: TRBJ2-2; D gene: TRBD2; V gene: TRBV7-2; CDR3 protein: CASSFSSGVLTGELFF; CDR3 DNA: TGTGCCAGCAGCTTTTCTAGCGGGGTCCTCACCGGGGAGCTGTTTTTT
J gene: TRBJ1-6; D gene: .; V gene: TRBV18; CDR3 protein: CASSERTDANNSPLHF; CDR3 DNA: TGTGCCAGCTCTGAACGGACAGATGCCAATAATTCACCCCTCCACTTT
J gene: TRBJ1-4; D gene: TRBD1; V gene: TRBV19; CDR3 protein: CASSPDRVIGEKLFF; CDR3 DNA: TGTGCCAGTAGTCCCGACAGGGTGATAGGTGAAAAACTGTTTTTT
J gene: TRBJ2-3; D gene: TRBD2; V gene: TRBV9; CDR3 protein: CASSVGTSGSGTDTQYF; CDR3 DNA: TGTGCCAGCAGCGTAGGGACTAGCGGATCTGGCACAGATACGCAGTATTTT
J gene: TRBJ1-2; D gene: TRBD1; V gene: TRBV18; CDR3 protein: CASSPAGTGNYGYTF; CDR3 DNA: TGTGCCAGCTCACCGGCCGGGACAGGGAACTATGGCTACACCTTC
J gene: TRBJ2-3; D gene: TRBD1; V gene: TRBV7-7; CDR3 protein: CASSGTGADTQYF; CDR3 DNA: TGTGCCAGCAGCGGGACAGGGGCAGATACGCAGTATTTT
J gene: TRBJ1-4; D gene: .; V gene: TRBV6-5; CDR3 protein: CASSYQEGGEKLFF; CDR3 DNA: TGTGCCAGCAGTTACCAGGAGGGAGGCGAAAAACTGTTTTTT
J gene: TRBJ1-5; D gene: .; V gene: TRBV19; CDR3 protein: CASPQDQPQHF; CDR3 DNA: TGTGCCAGCCCCCAGGATCAGCCCCAGCATTTT
J gene: TRBJ2-3; D gene: TRBD2; V gene: TRBV7-2; CDR3 protein: CASSFRLAGGAGTDTQYF; CDR3 DNA: TGTGCCAGCAGCTTTCGACTAGCGGGGGGAGCTGGCACAGATACGCAGTATTTT
J gene: TRBJ1-5; D gene: .; V gene: TRBV7-8; CDR3 protein: CASSLGALLYF; CDR3 DNA: TGTGCCAGCAGCTTAGGGGCCTTACTTTATTTT
J gene: TRBJ1-1; D gene: .; V gene: TRBV28; CDR3 protein: CASTIQDTEAFF; CDR3 DNA: TGTGCCAGCACGATACAGGACACTGAAGCTTTCTTT
J gene: TRBJ2-7; D gene: .; V gene: TRBV5-1; CDR3 protein: CASSLRLEPYEQYF; CDR3 DNA: TGCGCCAGCAGCTTGAGGCTAGAGCCCTACGAGCAGTACTTC
J gene: TRBJ2-1; D gene: .; V gene: TRBV7-8; CDR3 protein: CASSLVRPTRSPFGEQFF; CDR3 DNA: TGTGCCAGCAGTTTAGTGCGACCGACTAGATCCCCGTTCGGTGAGCAGTTCTTC
J gene: TRBJ1-2; D gene: TRBD1; V gene: TRBV18; CDR3 protein: CASSVGQGVLGYTF; CDR3 DNA: TGTGCCAGCTCAGTGGGACAGGGTGTCCTTGGCTACACCTTC
J gene: TRBJ1-1; D gene: TRBD1; V gene: TRBV27; CDR3 protein: CASSLQGQGYNEAFF; CDR3 DNA: TGTGCCAGCAGTTTACAGGGACAGGGCTATAATGAAGCTTTCTTT
J gene: TRBJ1-5; D gene: TRBD1; V gene: TRBV7-7; CDR3 protein: CASSRDRGQPQHF; CDR3 DNA: TGTGCCAGCAGCCGGGACAGGGGGCAGCCCCAGCATTTT
J gene: TRBJ2-5; D gene: TRBD1; V gene: TRBV30; CDR3 protein: CAWSASGQGKTQYF; CDR3 DNA: TGTGCCTGGAGTGCTTCGGGACAGGGGAAGACCCAGTACTTC
J gene: TRBJ2-1; D gene: TRBD2; V gene: TRBV5-1; CDR3 protein: CASSKTSGGVNEQFF; CDR3 DNA: TGCGCCAGCAGCAAAACTAGCGGGGGGGTAAATGAGCAGTTCTTC
J gene: TRBJ1-6; D gene: .; V gene: TRBV7-2; CDR3 protein: CASSLVGSSYNSPLHF; CDR3 DNA: TGTGCCAGCAGCTTAGTCGGGAGCTCCTATAATTCACCCCTCCACTTT
J gene: TRBJ2-1; D gene: TRBD2; V gene: TRBV19; CDR3 protein: CASSTNLGLEVNEQFF; CDR3 DNA: TGTGCCAGTAGTACAAACCTTGGACTAGAGGTTAATGAGCAGTTCTTC
J gene: TRBJ2-7; D gene: TRBD1; V gene: TRBV5-1; CDR3 protein: CASKRTGGHEQYF; CDR3 DNA: TGCGCCAGCAAAAGGACAGGGGGGCACGAGCAGTACTTC
J gene: TRBJ2-7; D gene: TRBD2; V gene: TRBV4-1; CDR3 protein: CASSQDRDGGVQYF; CDR3 DNA: TGCGCCAGCAGCCAAGACAGGGACGGGGGGGTGCAGTACTTC
J gene: TRBJ2-7; D gene: TRBD2; V gene: TRBV4-1; CDR3 protein: CASSKPTGTSGDPSSYEQYF; CDR3 DNA: TGCGCCAGCAGCAAACCCACCGGGACTAGCGGGGACCCTAGCTCCTACGAGCAGTACTTC
J gene: TRBJ2-1; D gene: .; V gene: TRBV6-5; CDR3 protein: CASSLIGQSNEQFF; CDR3 DNA: TGTGCCAGCAGCCTTATCGGTCAATCCAATGAGCAGTTCTTC
J gene: TRBJ2-7; D gene: TRBD1; V gene: TRBV5-1; CDR3 protein: CASSPGDRDTYEQYF; CDR3 DNA: TGCGCCAGCAGCCCGGGGGACAGGGATACCTACGAGCAGTACTTC
J gene: TRBJ1-5; D gene: TRBD1; V gene: TRBV18; CDR3 protein: CASSPTGANSNQPQHF; CDR3 DNA: TGCGCCAGCTCACCAACAGGGGCTAATAGCAATCAGCCCCAGCATTTT
J gene: TRBJ2-7; D gene: .; V gene: TRBV5-1; CDR3 protein: CASSLLSGSTYEQYF; CDR3 DNA: TGCGCCAGCAGCCTGCTTTCGGGATCGACCTACGAGCAGTACTTC
J gene: TRBJ2-3; D gene: .; V gene: TRBV9; CDR3 protein: CASSVAGRDDTQYF; CDR3 DNA: TGTGCCAGCAGCGTGGCGGGAAGAGACGATACGCAGTATTTT
J gene: TRBJ2-7; D gene: TRBD1; V gene: TRBV9; CDR3 protein: CASSVNTGGFTYEQYF; CDR3 DNA: TGTGCCAGCAGCGTTAATACAGGGGGTTTTACCTACGAGCAGTACTTC
J gene: TRBJ2-1; D gene: TRBD2; V gene: TRBV5-4; CDR3 protein: CASSLGGLAGGYEQFF; CDR3 DNA: TGTGCCAGCAGCTTGGGTGGACTAGCGGGAGGCTATGAGCAGTTCTTC